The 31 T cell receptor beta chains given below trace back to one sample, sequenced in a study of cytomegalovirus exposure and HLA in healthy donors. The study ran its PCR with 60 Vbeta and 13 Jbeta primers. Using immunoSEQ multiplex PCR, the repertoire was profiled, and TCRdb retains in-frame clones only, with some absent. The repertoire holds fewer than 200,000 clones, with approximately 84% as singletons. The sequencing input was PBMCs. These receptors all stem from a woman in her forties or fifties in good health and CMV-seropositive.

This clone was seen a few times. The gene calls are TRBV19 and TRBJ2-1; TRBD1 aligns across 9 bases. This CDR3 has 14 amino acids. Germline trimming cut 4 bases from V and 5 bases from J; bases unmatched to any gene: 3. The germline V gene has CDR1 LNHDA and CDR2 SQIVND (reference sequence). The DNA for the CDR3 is TGTGCCAGTAGTACGGACAGGGGAGACAATGAGCAGTTCTTC. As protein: CASSTDRGDNEQFF.

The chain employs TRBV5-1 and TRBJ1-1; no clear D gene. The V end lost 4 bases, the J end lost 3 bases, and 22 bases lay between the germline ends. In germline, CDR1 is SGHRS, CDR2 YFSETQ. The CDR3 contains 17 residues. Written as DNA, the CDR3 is TGCGCCAGCAGCCTGGGGTTGGGGAGGGATGGGGACACTGAAGCTTTCTTT. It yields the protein CASSLGLGRDGDTEAFF.

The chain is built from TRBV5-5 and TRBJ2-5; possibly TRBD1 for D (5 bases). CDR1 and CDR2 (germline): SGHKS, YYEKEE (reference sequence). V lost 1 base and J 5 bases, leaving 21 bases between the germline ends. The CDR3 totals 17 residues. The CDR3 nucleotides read TGTGCCAGCAGCTTGAGTCCAACAGTTCAGTCAGGGGAGACCCAGTACTTC. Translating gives CASSLSPTVQSGETQYF.

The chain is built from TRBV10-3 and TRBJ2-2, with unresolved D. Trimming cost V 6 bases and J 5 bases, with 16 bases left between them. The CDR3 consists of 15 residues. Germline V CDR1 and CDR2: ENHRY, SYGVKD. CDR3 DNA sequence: TGTGCCATCAGCGATCCCCCTAGAGAGACCGGGGAGCTGTTTTTT. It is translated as CAISDPPRETGELFF.

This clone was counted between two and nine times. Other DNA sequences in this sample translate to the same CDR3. The CDR3, as DNA: TGTGCCAGCAGCTCCGACACCGGGGAGCTGTTTTTT. Residues: CASSSDTGELFF. The chain joins TRBV7-3 to TRBJ2-2; D not certain. Trimming removed 4 bases at V and 3 bases at J, with 3 bases between. In germline, CDR1 is SGHTA, CDR2 FQGTGA. The CDR3 length is 12 residues.

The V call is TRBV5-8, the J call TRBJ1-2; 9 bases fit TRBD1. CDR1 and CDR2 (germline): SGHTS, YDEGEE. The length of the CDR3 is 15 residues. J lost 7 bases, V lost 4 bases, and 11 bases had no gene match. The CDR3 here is CASSGYRGRDAGYTF. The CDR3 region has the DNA TGTGCCAGCAGCGGATACAGGGGGCGCGACGCTGGCTACACCTTC.

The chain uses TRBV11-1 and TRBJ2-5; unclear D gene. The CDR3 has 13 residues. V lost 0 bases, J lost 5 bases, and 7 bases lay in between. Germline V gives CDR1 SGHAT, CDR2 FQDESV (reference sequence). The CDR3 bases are TGTGCCAGCAGCTTAGCGCAGGTTGAGACCCAGTACTTC. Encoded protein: CASSLAQVETQYF.

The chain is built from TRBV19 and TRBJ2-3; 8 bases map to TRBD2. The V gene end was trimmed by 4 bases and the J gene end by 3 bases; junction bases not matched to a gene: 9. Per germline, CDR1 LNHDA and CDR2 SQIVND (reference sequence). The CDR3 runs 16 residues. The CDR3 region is CASSKRGRSITDTQYF. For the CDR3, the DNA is TGTGCCAGTAGTAAGCGGGGGCGGTCAATAACAGATACGCAGTATTTT.

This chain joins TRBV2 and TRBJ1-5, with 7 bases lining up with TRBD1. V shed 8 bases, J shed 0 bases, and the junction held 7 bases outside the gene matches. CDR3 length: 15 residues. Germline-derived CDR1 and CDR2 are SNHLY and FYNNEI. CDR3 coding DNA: TGTGCCAGCCGGGACAGTTCGTATAGCAATCAGCCCCAGCATTTT. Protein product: CASRDSSYSNQPQHF. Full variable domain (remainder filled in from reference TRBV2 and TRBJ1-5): EPEVTQTPSHQVTQMGQEVILRCVPISNHLYFYWYRQILGQKVEFLVSFYNNEISEKSEIFDDQFSVERPDGSNFTLKIRSTKLEDSAMYFCASRDSSYSNQPQHFGDGTRLSIL.

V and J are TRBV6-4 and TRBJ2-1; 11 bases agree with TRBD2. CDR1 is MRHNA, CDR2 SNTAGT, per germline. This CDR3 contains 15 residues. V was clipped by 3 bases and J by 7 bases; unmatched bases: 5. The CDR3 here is CASSEEVAGGNEQFF. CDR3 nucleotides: TGTGCCAGCAGTGAGGAGGTAGCGGGGGGGAATGAGCAGTTCTTC.

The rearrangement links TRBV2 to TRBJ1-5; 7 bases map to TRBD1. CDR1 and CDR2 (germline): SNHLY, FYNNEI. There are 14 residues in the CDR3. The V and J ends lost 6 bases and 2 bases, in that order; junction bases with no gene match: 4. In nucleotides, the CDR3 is TGTGCCAGCAGCGACAGGGTCGGCAATCAGCCCCAGCATTTT. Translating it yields CASSDRVGNQPQHF.

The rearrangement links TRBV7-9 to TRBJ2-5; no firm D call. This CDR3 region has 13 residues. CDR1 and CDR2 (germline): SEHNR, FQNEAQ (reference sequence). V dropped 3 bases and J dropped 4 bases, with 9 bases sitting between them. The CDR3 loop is CASSFAPGETQYF. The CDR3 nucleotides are TGTGCCAGCAGCTTCGCGCCGGGAGAGACCCAGTACTTC.

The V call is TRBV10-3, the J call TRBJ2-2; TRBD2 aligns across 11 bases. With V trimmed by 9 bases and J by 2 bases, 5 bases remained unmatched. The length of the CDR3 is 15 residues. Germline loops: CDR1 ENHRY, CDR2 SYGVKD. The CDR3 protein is CAMGTSGQNTGELFF. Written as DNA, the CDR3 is TGTGCCATGGGGACTAGCGGACAAAACACCGGGGAGCTGTTTTTT.

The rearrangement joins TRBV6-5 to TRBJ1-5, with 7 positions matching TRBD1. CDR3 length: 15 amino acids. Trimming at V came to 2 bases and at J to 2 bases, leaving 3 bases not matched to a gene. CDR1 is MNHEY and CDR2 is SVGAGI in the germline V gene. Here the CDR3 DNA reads TGTGCCAGCAGTTACCGTGACAGGGGCAATCAGCCCCAGCATTTT. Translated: CASSYRDRGNQPQHF.

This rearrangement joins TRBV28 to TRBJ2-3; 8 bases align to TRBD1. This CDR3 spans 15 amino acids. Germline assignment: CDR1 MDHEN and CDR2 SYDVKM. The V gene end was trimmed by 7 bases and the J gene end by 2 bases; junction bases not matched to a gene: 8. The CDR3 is CASTTGTGDTDTQYF. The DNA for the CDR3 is TGTGCCAGCACTACCGGGACAGGTGACACAGATACGCAGTATTTT. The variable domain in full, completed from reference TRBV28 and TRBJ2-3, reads DVKVTQSSRYLVKRTGEKVFLECVQDMDHENMFWYRQDPGLGLRLIYFSYDVKMKEKGDIPEGYSVSREKKERFSLILESASTNQTSMYLCASTTGTGDTDTQYFGPGTRLTVL.

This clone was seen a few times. This CDR3 reads CASSPGQGVNYGYTF. DNA of the CDR3: TGCGCCAGCAGTCCTGGACAGGGGGTTAACTATGGCTACACCTTC. This chain connects TRBV4-1 to TRBJ1-2, with TRBD1 matching 10 bases. With V trimmed by 6 bases and J by 1 base, 5 bases remained unmatched. This CDR3 has 15 amino acids. Germline CDR1 MGHRA, CDR2 YSYEKL.

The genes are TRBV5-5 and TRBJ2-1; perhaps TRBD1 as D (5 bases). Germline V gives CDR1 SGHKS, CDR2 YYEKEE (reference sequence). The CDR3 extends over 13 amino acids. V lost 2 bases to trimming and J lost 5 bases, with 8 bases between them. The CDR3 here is CASSFLGDNEQFF. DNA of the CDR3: TGTGCCAGCAGCTTTCTAGGGGACAATGAGCAGTTCTTC. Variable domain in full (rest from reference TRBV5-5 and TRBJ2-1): DAGVTQSPTHLIKTRGQQVTLRCSPISGHKSVSWYQQVLGQGPQFIFQYYEKEERGRGNFPDRFSARQFPNYSSELNVNALLLGDSALYLCASSFLGDNEQFFGPGTRLTVL.

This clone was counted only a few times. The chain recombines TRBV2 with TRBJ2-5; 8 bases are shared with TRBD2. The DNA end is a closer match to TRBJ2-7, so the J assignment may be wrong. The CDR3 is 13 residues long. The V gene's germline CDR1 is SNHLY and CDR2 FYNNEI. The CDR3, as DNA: TGTGCCAGCAGTAGAGTAGCGGGGCACGAGCAGTACTTC. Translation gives CASSRVAGHEQYF.

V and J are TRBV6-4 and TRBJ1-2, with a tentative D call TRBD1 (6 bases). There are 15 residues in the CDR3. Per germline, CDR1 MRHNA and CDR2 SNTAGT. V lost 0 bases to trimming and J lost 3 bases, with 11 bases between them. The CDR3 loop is CASSDSQGSYYGYTF. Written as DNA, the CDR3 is TGTGCCAGCAGTGACTCCCAGGGGTCCTACTATGGCTACACCTTC.

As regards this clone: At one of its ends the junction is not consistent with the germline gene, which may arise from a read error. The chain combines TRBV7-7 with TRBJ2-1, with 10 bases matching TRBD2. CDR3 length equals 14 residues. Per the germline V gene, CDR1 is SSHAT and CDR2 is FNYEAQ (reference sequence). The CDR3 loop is CASSSAGGYNEQFF. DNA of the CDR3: TGTGCTAGCAGCTCAGCGGGGGGGTACAATGAGCAGTTCTTC.

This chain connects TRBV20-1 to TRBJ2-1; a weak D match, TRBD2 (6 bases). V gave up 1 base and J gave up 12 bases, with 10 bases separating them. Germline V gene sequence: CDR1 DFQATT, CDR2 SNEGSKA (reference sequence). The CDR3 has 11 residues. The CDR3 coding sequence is TGCAGTGCTAGAGCGGACGGGGGGCAGTTCTTC. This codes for CSARADGGQFF.

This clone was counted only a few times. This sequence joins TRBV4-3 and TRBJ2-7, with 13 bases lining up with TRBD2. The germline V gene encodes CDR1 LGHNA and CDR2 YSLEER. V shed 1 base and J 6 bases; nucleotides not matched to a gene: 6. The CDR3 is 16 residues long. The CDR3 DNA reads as TGCGCCAGCAGCCAAGTGGGTGGACTAGCGGGAGTCGAGCAGTACTTC. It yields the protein CASSQVGGLAGVEQYF.

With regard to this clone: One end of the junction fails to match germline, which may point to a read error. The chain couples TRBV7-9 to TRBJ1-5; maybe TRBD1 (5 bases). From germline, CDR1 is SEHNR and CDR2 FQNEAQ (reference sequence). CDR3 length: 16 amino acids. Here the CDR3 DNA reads TGTTCCAGCAGCTTAGTTAGCCAGGGTGGTCGGCAGCCCCAGCATTTT. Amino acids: CSSSLVSQGGRQPQHF.

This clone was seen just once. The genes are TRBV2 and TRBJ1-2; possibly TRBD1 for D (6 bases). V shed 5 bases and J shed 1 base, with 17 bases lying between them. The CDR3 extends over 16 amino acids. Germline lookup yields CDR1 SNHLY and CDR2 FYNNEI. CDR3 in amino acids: CASSIRGWKGNYGYTF. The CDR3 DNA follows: TGTGCCAGCAGTATAAGGGGGTGGAAGGGTAACTATGGCTACACCTTC.

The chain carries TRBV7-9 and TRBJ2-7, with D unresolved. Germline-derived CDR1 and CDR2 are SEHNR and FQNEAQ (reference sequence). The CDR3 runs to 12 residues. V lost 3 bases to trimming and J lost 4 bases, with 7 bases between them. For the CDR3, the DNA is TGTGCCAGCAGCTTTGGCAAATACGAGCAGTACTTC. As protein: CASSFGKYEQYF.

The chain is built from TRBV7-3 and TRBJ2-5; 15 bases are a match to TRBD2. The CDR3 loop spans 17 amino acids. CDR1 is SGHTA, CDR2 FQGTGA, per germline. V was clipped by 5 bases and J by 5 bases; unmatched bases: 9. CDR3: CASSPGLAGGLRETQYF. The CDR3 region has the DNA TGTGCCAGCAGCCCGGGACTAGCGGGAGGCCTCCGGGAGACCCAGTACTTC.

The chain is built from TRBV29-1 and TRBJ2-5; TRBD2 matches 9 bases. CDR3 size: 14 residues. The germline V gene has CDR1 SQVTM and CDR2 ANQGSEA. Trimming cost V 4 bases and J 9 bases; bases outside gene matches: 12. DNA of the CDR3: TGCAGCGTTGCGGCGGGGGGGACCAAGAGAGCCCAGTACTTC. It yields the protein CSVAAGGTKRAQYF.

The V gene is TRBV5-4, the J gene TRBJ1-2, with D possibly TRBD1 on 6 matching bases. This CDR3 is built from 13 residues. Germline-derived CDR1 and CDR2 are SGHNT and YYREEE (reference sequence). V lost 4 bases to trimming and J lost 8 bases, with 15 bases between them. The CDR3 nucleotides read TGTGCCAGCAGCCTCGAAACAGGGCACGGCTACACCTTC. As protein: CASSLETGHGYTF.

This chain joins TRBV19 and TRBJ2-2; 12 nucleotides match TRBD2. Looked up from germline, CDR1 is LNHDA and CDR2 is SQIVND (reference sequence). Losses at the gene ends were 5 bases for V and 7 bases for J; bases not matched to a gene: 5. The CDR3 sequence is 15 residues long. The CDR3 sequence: CASSQLAGGIGELFF. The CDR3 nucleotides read TGTGCCAGTAGTCAACTAGCGGGAGGAATCGGGGAGCTGTTTTTT.

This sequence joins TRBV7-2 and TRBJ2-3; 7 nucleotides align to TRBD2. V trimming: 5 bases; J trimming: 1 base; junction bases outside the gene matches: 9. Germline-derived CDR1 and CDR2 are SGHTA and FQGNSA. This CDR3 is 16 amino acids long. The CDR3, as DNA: TGTGCCAGCAGCCGCGCGGGCGGGAGAGGCACAGATACGCAGTATTTT. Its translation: CASSRAGGRGTDTQYF.

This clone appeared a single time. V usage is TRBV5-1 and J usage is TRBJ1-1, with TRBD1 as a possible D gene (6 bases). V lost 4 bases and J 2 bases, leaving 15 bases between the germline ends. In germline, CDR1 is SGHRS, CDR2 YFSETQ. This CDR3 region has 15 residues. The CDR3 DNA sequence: TGCGCCAGCAGCCCGGGACACCTCTCAAACACTGAAGCTTTCTTT. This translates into CASSPGHLSNTEAFF.